This section outlines one T cell receptor beta chain sequence together with its context. Clones were sequenced by immunoSEQ multiplex PCR, and TCRdb holds only the in-frame ones, with some missing. This sample has about 83,000 clones; around 90% occur once, and the top ten carry about 0.27%. The data stem from a study of technical replicates of blood from several donors. The trim removed 6 bases at V and 6 bases at J, leaving 10 bases unmatched. CDR3 length: 16 amino acids. Germline V gives CDR1 ENHRY, CDR2 SYGVKD. This sequence joins TRBV10-3 and TRBJ2-2, with TRBD1 matching over 10 bases. Sequences were obtained from T cells isolated from PBMCs. The origin of this receptor is a human donor in good health. In nucleotides, the CDR3 is TGTGCCATCAGGGCCGGGACAGGGGAGAAGTCCGGGGAGCTGTTTTTT. This gives the protein CAIRAGTGEKSGELFF.